The present entry profiles one TCR beta chain with its context. The sample belongs to a study of T cells in Graves' hyperthyroidism and ophthalmopathy. Overall study context: Initial diagnosis, before any treatment, was when peripheral blood was collected.

Researchers amplified the TCR beta CDR3 regions from RNA transcripts. During a first-round RT-PCR of the TCR CDR3, the HTBI primer set was used. TCRdb recomputed calls from the multiplex PCR reads with MiXCR, one row per CDR3 protein. This table has around 620,000 distinct CDR3 sequences, under 20% appearing once. With 6 bases removed from V and 4 bases from J, the gap between germline ends came to 12 bases. This CDR3 is 12 amino acids long. From germline, CDR1 is SQVTM and CDR2 ANQGSEA. Investigators excluded patients with uncontrolled infection, other autoimmune disease, pregnancy or lactation. The sequence was collected from a woman between 25 and 40 years old with Graves' hyperthyroidism. The chain joins TRBV29-1 to TRBJ1-2, with D perhaps TRBD1 (5 bases). The source material was blood. The CDR3 here is CSVRLGGYGYTF. In nucleotides, the CDR3 is TGCAGCGTACGCCTGGGGGGCTATGGCTACACCTTC.